The sequence of this T cell receptor (beta chain) was determined in a study of tumor and adjacent non-tumor tissue in lung cancer. Across the whole study: Stage I to III disease affected approximately 11 men and 4 or 5 women aged roughly 30 to 76. Study observations and caveats: Significantly higher TCR diversity was found in tumor than normal lung. Top 100 clones took a larger repertoire share in normal lung.

This CDR3 comprises 15 residues. Germline CDR1 and CDR2: DFQATT and SNEGSKA (reference sequence). Concerning this clonotype itself: The antigen is not known. A clone one base away is much larger, so this may be a read error.

Three rounds of nested PCR, following a modified ARM-PCR protocol, produced the TCRbeta library. Each CDR3 protein gets one entry after TCRdb re-called the multiplex PCR reads with MiXCR. The top ten clones hold under 30% of a sample with roughly 200,000 distinct CDR3 sequences, 70% to 75% of them seen once. This sample's RNA came from whole unsorted tissue. This chain connects TRBV20-1 to TRBJ1-1; possible D gene TRBD1, 5 bases. Sequenced material: lung tumor tissue. This receptor was identified in a man between 60 and 75 years old with non-small cell lung cancer. The CDR3 loop reads CSARDRGFVSTGAFF. The CDR3 DNA sequence: TGCAGTGCTAGAGATCGGGGGTTCGTCAGCACTGGAGCTTTCTTT.